This is a list of T cell receptor beta chains from one sample in a study of PD-1 blockade in classical Hodgkin lymphoma. Here immunoSEQ multiplex PCR was the method, and the copy in TCRdb shows in-frame clones only, minus some. Among about 24,000 clones, around 90% were seen once, and the ten largest hold roughly 0.58%. The sample was CD4+ T cells from blood. These receptors all stem from a human donor with classical Hodgkin lymphoma. CDR3s include the opening cysteine and the closing phenylalanine or tryptophan. A D gene is named only where the DNA matches it firmly. A row's size may be missing; if present it is once, few, many or a size class.

j_gene	len	abundance	v_gene	d_gene	CDR3nt	CDR3aa
TRBJ1-2	14	.	TRBV6-6	.	TGTGCCAGCAGTTACACGGTCGGAATGCACGGCTACACCTTC	CASSYTVGMHGYTF
TRBJ2-2	16	.	TRBV7-7	TRBD2	TGTGCCAGCAGCCGAGGGACTAGCGGGGTGACCGGGGAGCTGTTTTTT	CASSRGTSGVTGELFF
TRBJ1-5	13	.	TRBV29-1	.	TGCAGCGTCCAGGGGTTTAGCAATCAGCCCCAGCATTTT	CSVQGFSNQPQHF
TRBJ1-2	13	few	TRBV6-1	.	TGTGCCAGCAGTGAAGGGAGCTATTGGGGCTACACCTTC	CASSEGSYWGYTF
TRBJ1-5	14	.	TRBV5-8	.	TGTGCCAGCAGCTGGGGGACGGAGGATCAGCCCCAGCATTTT	CASSWGTEDQPQHF
TRBJ1-1	12	once	TRBV10-3	TRBD1	TGTGCCATCAGCGGCGACAGGGTGGAAGCTTTCTTT	CAISGDRVEAFF
TRBJ2-1	16	.	TRBV11-3	TRBD2	TGTGCCAGCAGCTTAGCAGGGGGACTAGCATCCAATGAGCAGTTCTTC	CASSLAGGLASNEQFF
TRBJ1-2	15	.	TRBV19	TRBD1	TGTGCCAGTAGTACCTCATACAGGGGGAACTATGGCTACACCTTC	CASSTSYRGNYGYTF
TRBJ1-4	15	.	TRBV9	.	TGTGCCAGCAGCGCGCTTTCAGGGCCTAATGAAAAACTGTTTTTT	CASSALSGPNEKLFF
TRBJ2-7	13	.	TRBV7-6	.	TGTGCCAGCAGCTTAGTGGGGGGATACGAGCAGTACTTC	CASSLVGGYEQYF
TRBJ1-4	15	.	TRBV9	.	TGTGCCAGCACCTCCCACGGGGGGACTAATGAAAAACTGTTTTTT	CASTSHGGTNEKLFF
TRBJ2-3	15	.	TRBV11-2	.	TGTGCCAGCAGCTTTCGGGGCTACTCCACAGATACGCAGTATTTT	CASSFRGYSTDTQYF
TRBJ1-6	17	.	TRBV7-2	.	TGTGCCAGCAGCTTAGCAGGCTACAGCTCCTATAATTCACCCCTCCACTTT	CASSLAGYSSYNSPLHF
TRBJ2-2	17	.	TRBV5-4	TRBD1	TGTGCCAGCAGCTTGGAGGCCAGGGGGCCGATGGCCGGGGAGCTGTTTTTT	CASSLEARGPMAGELFF
TRBJ2-3	14	.	TRBV2	.	TGTGCCAGCATGTCGGGTTGGGGCACAGATACGCAGTATTTT	CASMSGWGTDTQYF
TRBJ2-5	16	.	TRBV5-1	TRBD2	TGCGCCAGCAGCTTAATACTAGCGGGGGGGAAAGAGACCCAGTACTTC	CASSLILAGGKETQYF
TRBJ1-4	9	.	TRBV21-1	.	TGTGCCAGCAGCAACGCCGACGTTTTT	CASSNADVF
TRBJ2-1	15	.	TRBV27	TRBD1	TGTGCCAGCAGTTCAACGGGACAGGGAAACAATGAGCAGTTCTTC	CASSSTGQGNNEQFF
TRBJ2-3	15	.	TRBV11-3	TRBD1	TGTGCCAGCAGCTTCGGGACAGGAAGCACAGATACGCAGTATTTT	CASSFGTGSTDTQYF
TRBJ1-1	13	.	TRBV6-4	.	TGTGCCAGCAGTGTAGAAAGGGCCACCGAAGCTTTCTTT	CASSVERATEAFF
TRBJ2-7	13	.	TRBV27	TRBD1	TGTGCCAGCAGCAGGGACAGGGGCTACGAGCAGTACTTC	CASSRDRGYEQYF
TRBJ1-3	15	.	TRBV28	.	TGTGCCAGCAGTCGCCAGGGGAGCTCTGGAAACACCATATATTTT	CASSRQGSSGNTIYF
TRBJ1-1	16	.	TRBV7-9	.	TGTGCCAGCAGCTTAGGTTGGGGCAGCATGAACACTGAAGCTTTCTTT	CASSLGWGSMNTEAFF
TRBJ2-7	17	.	TRBV27	TRBD1	TGTGCCAGCAGTCCGGCCCCACAGGGGAGCAACGTTTACGAGCAGTACTTC	CASSPAPQGSNVYEQYF
TRBJ2-6	16	.	TRBV18	.	TGTGCCAGCTCACCAAGAGGGCTATCTGGGGCCAACGTCCTGACTTTC	CASSPRGLSGANVLTF
TRBJ2-7	11	once	TRBV30	.	TGTGCCTGGACAGACTCCTACGAGCAGTACTTC	CAWTDSYEQYF
TRBJ1-1	13	.	TRBV6-5	TRBD1	TGTGCCAGCAGACCCGACAGGGTCACTGAAGCTTTCTTT	CASRPDRVTEAFF
TRBJ2-2	16	.	TRBV7-2	.	TGTGCCAGCAGCTTAGTAGGGACAAGAAATACCGGGGAGCTGTTTTTT	CASSLVGTRNTGELFF
TRBJ2-5	20	.	TRBV23-1	TRBD2	TGCGCCAGCAGTCCCCTCCCTCTAGCGGGGGGGCGAAGGTCCTGCGAGACCCAGTACTTC	CASSPLPLAGGRRSCETQYF
TRBJ2-7	13	once	TRBV11-2	.	TGTGCCAGCAGCCGAAGACTCTCCTACGAGCAGTACTTC	CASSRRLSYEQYF
TRBJ2-5	16	.	TRBV29-1	.	TGCAGCGTTGAGGGACCGCTGAGGTGGAACCAAGAGACCCAGTACTTC	CSVEGPLRWNQETQYF
TRBJ2-2	15	.	TRBV19	TRBD2	TGTGCCAGTATTCAACTAGCGGGGGGACCCGGGGAGCTGTTTTTT	CASIQLAGGPGELFF
TRBJ2-5	17	.	TRBV25-1	TRBD2	TGTGCCAGCAGTGAATCTTACGGGGGGGCCGAAGAAGAGACCCAGTACTTC	CASSESYGGAEEETQYF
TRBJ1-4	12	.	TRBV19	TRBD1	TGTGCCAGTGGGACAGCCGGAGAAAAACTGTTTTTT	CASGTAGEKLFF
TRBJ1-3	16	.	TRBV11-1	.	TGTGCCAGCAGCATCCTAGGACGGAACTCTGGAAACACCATATATTTT	CASSILGRNSGNTIYF
TRBJ2-7	12	.	TRBV29-1	TRBD1	TGCAGCGCCCGGGACAGCTCCTACGAGCAGTACTTC	CSARDSSYEQYF
TRBJ1-6	11	few	TRBV27	.	TGTGCCAGCAGTTTGAGGGACCGAATAAACTTT	CASSLRDRINF
TRBJ2-1	15	once	TRBV2	TRBD2	TGTGCCAGCAGTGAGGCGGGGGGCTCCTACAATGAGCAGTTCTTC	CASSEAGGSYNEQFF
TRBJ2-7	15	.	TRBV7-2	TRBD1	TGTGCCAGCAGCTTAGTGTCAGGGGGAACCTACGAGCAGTACTTC	CASSLVSGGTYEQYF
TRBJ1-4	13	.	TRBV28	.	TGTGCCAGCAGTTTCGCGGATAATGAAAAACTGTTTTTT	CASSFADNEKLFF